This T cell receptor beta chain emerged from a study of blood T cell repertoires in COVID-19. Background on the study: COVID-19 samples collected from the United States, Italy and Spain covered acute and convalescent phases. The cDNA or gDNA used as material had been derived from T cells, B-cell-depleted T cells, or PBMCs.

The V and J ends lost 2 bases and 5 bases respectively, with 12 bases between them. CDR1 and CDR2 (germline): MGHDK, SYGVNS. There are 14 residues in the CDR3. Authors' data handling: By means of reference gene primer amplification, nucleated cell counts were estimated. The method was immunoSEQ multiplex PCR; TCRdb's version includes in-frame clones alone and lacks a portion of them. V, J and clone size derive from that table, while D and trimming were established from the DNA sequence. The data contain around 200,000 clones, roughly 88% of them singletons. The TCR comes from a human donor with active or convalescent COVID-19. The donor label of this sample is uncertain. Sequenced: peripheral blood. The chain carries TRBV25-1 and TRBJ1-1; D unresolved. For the CDR3, the DNA is TGTGCCAGCAGTGAAATGACGCACAGAACTGAAGCTTTCTTT. Translation: CASSEMTHRTEAFF.